This entry is about one TCR beta chain. Its target is not known. This same CDR3 is encoded by further DNA sequences in the sample. The table came from immunoSEQ multiplex PCR; TCRdb's copy has only in-frame clones and leaves some out. The sample has 160,000 or so clones; about 90% are singletons. V lost 0 bases, J lost 9 bases, and 5 bases stayed unmatched. The germline V gene encodes CDR1 GTSNPN and CDR2 SVGIG (reference sequence). The CDR3 extends over 14 amino acids. The sample is drawn from a study of T cell responses to AZD1222 COVID-19 vaccine. Broader study findings: In the spike-specific TCR repertoire, nearly half reportedly target unmutated variant regions. Females outnumbered males among donors, who were mostly white British; clonal diversity was possibly underestimated.

The starting material was peripheral blood, obtained on day 0 of MenACWY control vaccination. The source is an adult in good health. The V and J genes are TRBV30 and TRBJ1-6; 7 bases map to TRBD1. CDR3 loop: CAWSVRGGGSPLHF. CDR3 nucleotide sequence: TGTGCCTGGAGTGTACGAGGGGGCGGTTCACCCCTCCACTTT.